The rows below give T cell receptor beta chains drawn from one sample of a study of cytomegalovirus exposure and HLA in healthy donors. The assay was immunoSEQ multiplex PCR, and TCRdb's table has in-frame clones only and misses some. Counted here are about 100,000 clones, roughly three quarters occurring once; the ten biggest clones make up around 20%. Input material: PBMCs. The source is a woman aged 55-75 years in good health and CMV-seropositive. CDR3s include the opening cysteine and the closing phenylalanine or tryptophan. D genes are given only for firm matches. Clone size is not always given. Where it is, it says once, few, many or a class for expanded clones.

v_gene	abundance	j_gene	d_gene	CDR3aa	CDR3nt
TRBV5-4	once	TRBJ2-7	TRBD2	CASSRGGSQYEQYF	TGTGCCAGCAGCAGGGGCGGGAGTCAGTACGAGCAGTACTTC
TRBV5-1	-	TRBJ2-7	TRBD1	CASSWTGGEQYF	TGCGCCAGCAGCTGGACAGGGGGCGAGCAGTACTTC
TRBV14	few	TRBJ2-1	TRBD2	CASSGLAGLNEQFF	TGTGCCAGCAGCGGACTAGCGGGACTTAATGAGCAGTTCTTC
TRBV27	-	TRBJ1-1	-	CASSHGDTEAFF	TGTGCCAGCAGCCATGGAGACACTGAAGCTTTCTTT
TRBV4-2	few	TRBJ2-1	-	CASSPLGGYNEQFF	TGTGCCAGCAGCCCCCTCGGGGGTTACAATGAGCAGTTCTTC
TRBV6-1	-	TRBJ2-5	TRBD2	CASSGSGGETQYF	TGTGCCAGCAGCGGGTCGGGAGGGGAGACCCAGTACTTC
TRBV4-2	once	TRBJ2-7	TRBD1	CASSLGAQGANEQYF	TGTGCCAGCAGCCTTGGGGCACAGGGGGCGAACGAGCAGTACTTC
TRBV5-4	-	TRBJ1-6	-	CASSLATGLRNSPLHF	TGTGCCAGCAGCTTGGCAACAGGGCTGAGGAATTCACCCCTCCACTTT
TRBV10-2	-	TRBJ1-1	-	CASSEGGNTEAFF	TGCGCCAGCAGTGAGGGCGGGAACACTGAAGCTTTCTTT
TRBV7-9	few	TRBJ2-7	TRBD1	CASGSGQGVLYF	TGTGCCAGCGGTTCGGGACAGGGAGTCCTGTACTTC
TRBV19	-	TRBJ1-5	TRBD1	CASRPQGGFSNQPQHF	TGTGCCAGTAGGCCCCAGGGGGGCTTTAGCAATCAGCCCCAGCATTTT
TRBV7-9	-	TRBJ2-5	-	CASSLGGRAETQYF	TGTGCCAGCAGCTTAGGGGGCAGGGCCGAGACCCAGTACTTC
TRBV19	-	TRBJ2-7	-	CASRARGEGYEQYF	TGTGCCAGTAGAGCGCGGGGAGAGGGCTACGAGCAGTACTTC
TRBV6-5	-	TRBJ1-2	-	CASSYSRAGRSYGYTF	TGTGCCAGCAGTTACTCGAGGGCAGGTCGGAGCTATGGCTACACCTTC
TRBV7-8	-	TRBJ2-1	TRBD2	CASTGLVTGEQFF	TGTGCCAGCACCGGACTAGTTACGGGTGAGCAGTTCTTC
TRBV19	once	TRBJ1-1	TRBD1	CASSTRTGQVEAFF	TGTGCCAGTAGTACTCGGACAGGGCAAGTTGAAGCTTTCTTT
TRBV11-2	once	TRBJ2-1	-	CASSLAQIRYNEQFF	TGTGCCAGCAGCTTGGCCCAGATAAGATACAATGAGCAGTTCTTC
TRBV6-6	-	TRBJ1-1	-	CASSYSGGEAFF	TGTGCCAGCAGTTACTCTGGAGGGGAAGCTTTCTTT
TRBV4-2	-	TRBJ2-7	-	CASSLSYEQYF	TGTGCCAGCAGCCTATCCTACGAGCAGTACTTC
TRBV5-4	-	TRBJ2-1	TRBD2	CASSLTSGSYNEQFF	TGTGCCAGCAGCTTGACTAGCGGATCCTACAATGAGCAGTTCTTC
TRBV25-1	-	TRBJ1-4	-	CASSERRTNEKLFF	TGTGCCAGCAGTGAAAGGCGGACTAATGAAAAACTGTTTTTT
TRBV5-1	-	TRBJ1-4	-	CASSLAGVGEKLFF	TGCGCCAGCAGTCTCGCGGGAGTAGGGGAAAAACTGTTTTTT
TRBV5-1	-	TRBJ2-6	TRBD2	CASSTTTAGRKTGANVLTF	TGCGCCAGCAGCACTACAACCGCCGGGAGGAAGACTGGGGCCAACGTCCTGACTTTC
TRBV30	-	TRBJ2-1	TRBD2	CAWRNLAGVNEQFF	TGTGCCTGGAGAAACCTAGCGGGAGTCAATGAGCAGTTCTTC
TRBV27	-	TRBJ1-2	-	CASSLLGGANYGYTF	TGTGCCAGCAGTTTATTGGGGGGAGCTAACTATGGCTACACCTTC
TRBV19	few	TRBJ2-1	-	CASSIVGRESYEQFF	TGTGCCAGTAGTATAGTGGGGCGGGAATCGTATGAGCAGTTCTTC
TRBV30	-	TRBJ1-5	-	CAGRSGSPGQPQHF	TGTGCCGGGCGAAGCGGCTCCCCGGGTCAGCCCCAGCATTTT
TRBV28	-	TRBJ2-7	TRBD2	CASTTSGGEQYF	TGTGCCAGCACGACCTCGGGGGGTGAGCAGTACTTC
TRBV6-1	-	TRBJ2-7	-	CASRSPSRSYEQYF	TGTGCCAGCCGGTCCCCGAGTCGATCCTACGAGCAGTACTTC
TRBV2	-	TRBJ2-7	TRBD1	CASTEGGRGPEQYF	TGTGCCAGCACCGAAGGGGGCAGGGGCCCCGAGCAGTACTTC
TRBV7-9	-	TRBJ1-6	-	CASSLVGNSPLHF	TGTGCCAGCAGCTTAGTCGGTAATTCACCCCTCCACTTT
TRBV7-3	-	TRBJ1-1	-	CASSLIGGNTEAFF	TGTGCCAGCAGCTTAATAGGGGGGAACACTGAAGCTTTCTTT
TRBV19	-	TRBJ2-1	TRBD2	CASSLSGGYYNEQFF	TGTGCCAGTAGTTTAAGCGGGGGATACTACAATGAGCAGTTCTTC
TRBV30	-	TRBJ1-5	-	CAWSVGGTGRHF	TGTGCCTGGAGTGTAGGGGGTACGGGTCGGCATTTT
TRBV6-5	once	TRBJ2-2	-	CASSTEIAGELFF	TGTGCCAGCTCTACGGAGATAGCCGGGGAGCTGTTTTTT
TRBV28	-	TRBJ2-1	TRBD2	CASSLPGGGQSLEQFF	TGTGCCAGCAGTTTACCAGGCGGGGGGCAAAGTCTTGAGCAGTTCTTC
TRBV18	-	TRBJ1-2	TRBD1	CASSQAGTVYYGYTF	TGTGCCAGCTCACAAGCCGGGACAGTTTACTATGGCTACACCTTC
TRBV20-1	once	TRBJ1-1	-	CSVPDPPGAFF	TGCAGTGTTCCGGACCCCCCGGGGGCTTTCTTT
TRBV11-2	-	TRBJ2-1	-	CASSLGHMLRNEQFF	TGTGCCAGCAGCTTAGGACATATGCTTAGGAATGAGCAGTTCTTC
TRBV11-2	-	TRBJ1-1	-	CASSYGQSEAFF	TGTGCCAGCAGCTACGGACAGAGTGAAGCTTTCTTT
TRBV7-3	-	TRBJ2-5	-	CASSPSHREETQYF	TGTGCCAGCAGCCCATCCCACAGGGAAGAGACCCAGTACTTC
TRBV10-3	few	TRBJ2-6	-	CAISGRLASGANVLTF	TGTGCCATCAGTGGGAGACTTGCCTCTGGGGCCAACGTCCTGACTTTC
TRBV12-5	-	TRBJ1-2	TRBD1	CASGPGQPYGYTF	TGTGCTAGTGGCCCGGGACAGCCTTATGGCTACACCTTC
TRBV7-9	-	TRBJ2-3	-	CASSIIAGTDTQYF	TGTGCCAGCAGCATCATCGCAGGCACAGATACGCAGTATTTT
TRBV15	-	TRBJ2-1	-	CATSKSLINEQFF	TGTGCCACCAGCAAAAGCCTAATCAATGAGCAGTTCTTC
TRBV14	-	TRBJ2-5	TRBD1	CASSRWTGGQETQYF	TGTGCCAGCAGTCGCTGGACAGGGGGACAAGAGACCCAGTACTTC
TRBV9	-	TRBJ1-1	-	CASSVAGRGTEAFF	TGTGCCAGCAGCGTAGCGGGCAGGGGCACTGAAGCTTTCTTT
TRBV7-9	-	TRBJ2-7	TRBD1	CASRDRGYEQYF	TGTGCCAGCCGGGACAGGGGCTACGAGCAGTACTTC
TRBV19	-	TRBJ2-7	TRBD2	CASSILAGGAYEQYF	TGTGCCAGTAGTATACTAGCGGGAGGCGCCTACGAGCAGTACTTC
TRBV10-3	-	TRBJ2-3	TRBD2	CAISGEVREGSRYF	TGTGCCATCAGTGGAGAGGTACGGGAGGGTTCACGGTATTTT
TRBV27	-	TRBJ2-1	TRBD1	CASRDSGYNEQFF	TGTGCCAGCCGGGACAGTGGATACAATGAGCAGTTCTTC